Included here is one T cell receptor (beta chain) sequence, with context. Primers included in the PCR were 60 Vbeta and 13 Jbeta primers. Sequenced by immunoSEQ multiplex PCR; TCRdb stores in-frame clones only, minus some. The sample has around 150,000 clones; about three quarters are singletons. These data originate in a study of cytomegalovirus exposure and HLA in healthy donors. Germline V CDR1 and CDR2: MRHNA, SNTAGT. The CDR3 sequence is 13 residues long. V was trimmed by 7 bases and J by 7 bases, leaving 16 bases between them. The material sequenced was PBMCs. The clonotype was recovered from a man between 50 and 59 years old in good health and CMV-seropositive. The chain recombines TRBV6-4 with TRBJ1-2, with D maybe TRBD1 (5 bases). The CDR3 DNA reads as TGTGCCAGCACCCCAGACAGCGGGATTGGCTACACCTTC. This translates into CASTPDSGIGYTF.